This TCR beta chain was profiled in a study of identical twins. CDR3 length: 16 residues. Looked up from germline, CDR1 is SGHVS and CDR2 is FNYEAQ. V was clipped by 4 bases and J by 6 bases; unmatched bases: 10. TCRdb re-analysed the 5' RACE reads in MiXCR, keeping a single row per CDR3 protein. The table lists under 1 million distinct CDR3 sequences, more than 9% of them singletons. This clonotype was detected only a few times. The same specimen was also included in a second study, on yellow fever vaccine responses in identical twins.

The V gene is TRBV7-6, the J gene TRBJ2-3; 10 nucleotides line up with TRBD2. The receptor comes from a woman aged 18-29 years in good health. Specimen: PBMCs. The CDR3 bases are TGTGCCAGCAGCTCGTCTGGTGGAGCGGGGGGGGATACGCAGTATTTT. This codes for CASSSSGGAGGDTQYF.